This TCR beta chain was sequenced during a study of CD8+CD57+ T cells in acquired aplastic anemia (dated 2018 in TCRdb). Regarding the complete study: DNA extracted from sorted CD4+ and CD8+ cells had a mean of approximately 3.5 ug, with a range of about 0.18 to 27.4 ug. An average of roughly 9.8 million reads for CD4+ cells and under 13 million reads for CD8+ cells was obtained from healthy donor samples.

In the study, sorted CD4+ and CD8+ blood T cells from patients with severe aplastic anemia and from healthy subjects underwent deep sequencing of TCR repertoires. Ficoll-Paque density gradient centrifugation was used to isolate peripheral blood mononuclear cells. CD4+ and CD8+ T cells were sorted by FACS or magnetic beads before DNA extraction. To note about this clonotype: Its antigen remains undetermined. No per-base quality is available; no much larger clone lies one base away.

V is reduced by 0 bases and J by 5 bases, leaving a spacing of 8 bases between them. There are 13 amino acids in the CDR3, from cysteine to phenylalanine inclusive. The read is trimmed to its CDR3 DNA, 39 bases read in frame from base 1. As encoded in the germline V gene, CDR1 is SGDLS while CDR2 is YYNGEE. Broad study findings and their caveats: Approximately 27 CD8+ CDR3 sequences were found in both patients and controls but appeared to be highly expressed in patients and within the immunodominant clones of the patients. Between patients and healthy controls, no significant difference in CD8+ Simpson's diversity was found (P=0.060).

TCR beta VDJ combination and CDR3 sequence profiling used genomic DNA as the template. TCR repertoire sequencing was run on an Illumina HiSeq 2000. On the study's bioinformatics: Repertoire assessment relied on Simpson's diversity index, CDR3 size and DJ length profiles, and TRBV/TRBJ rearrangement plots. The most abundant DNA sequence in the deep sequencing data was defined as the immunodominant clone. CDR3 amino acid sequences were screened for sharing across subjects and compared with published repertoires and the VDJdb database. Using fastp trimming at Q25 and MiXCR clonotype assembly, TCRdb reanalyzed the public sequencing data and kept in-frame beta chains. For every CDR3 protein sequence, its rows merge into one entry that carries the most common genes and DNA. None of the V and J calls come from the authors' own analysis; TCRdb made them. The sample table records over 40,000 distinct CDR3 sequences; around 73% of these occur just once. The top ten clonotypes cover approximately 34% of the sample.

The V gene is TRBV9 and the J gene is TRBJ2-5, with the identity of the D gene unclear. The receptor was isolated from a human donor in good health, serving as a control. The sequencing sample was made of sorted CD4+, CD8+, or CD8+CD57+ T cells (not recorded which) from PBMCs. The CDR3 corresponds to CASSVGGSETQYF. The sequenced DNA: TGTGCCAGCAGCGTAGGAGGATCGGAGACCCAGTACTTC. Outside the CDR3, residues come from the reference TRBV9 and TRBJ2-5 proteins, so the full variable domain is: DSGVTQTPKHLITATGQRVTLRCSPRSGDLSVYWYQQSLDQGLQFLIQYYNGEERAKGNILERFSAQQFPDLHSELNLSSLELGDSALYFCASSVGGSETQYFGPGTRLLVL.